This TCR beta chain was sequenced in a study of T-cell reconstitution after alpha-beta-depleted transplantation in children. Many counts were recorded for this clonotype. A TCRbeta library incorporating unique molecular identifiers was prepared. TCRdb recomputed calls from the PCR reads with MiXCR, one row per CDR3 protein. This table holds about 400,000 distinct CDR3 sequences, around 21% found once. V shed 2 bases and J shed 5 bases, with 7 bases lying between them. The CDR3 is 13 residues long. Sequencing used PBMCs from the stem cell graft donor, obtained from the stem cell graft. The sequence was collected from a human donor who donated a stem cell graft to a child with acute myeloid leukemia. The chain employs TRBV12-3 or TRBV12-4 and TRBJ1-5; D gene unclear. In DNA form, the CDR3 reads TGTGCCAGCAGTTTAACGGGGTATCAGCCCCAGCATTTT. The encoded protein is CASSLTGYQPQHF.